This T cell receptor beta chain was sequenced in a study of cytomegalovirus exposure and HLA in healthy donors (dated by TCRdb to about 2017). Some background on the complete study: According to an earlier analysis of 587 of the donors, about 180 million T cells yielded roughly 110 million unique TCR beta sequences and about 280 Gb of sequence data. The study aimed to test whether cataloging public T cell receptors could reveal signatures of past pathogen exposure. Along with the roughly 670-subject first cohort, a separate validation cohort of over a hundred different subjects was used. Of the roughly 390 genotyped donors, more than 75% were placed in the genetic ancestry cluster associated with self-reported Caucasian donors. All discovery cohort repertoires had been generated on a single sequencing platform. To decide whether each TCR beta V gene segment behaved as functional or pseudogenic, an earlier analysis of some 600 of the donors relied on high-throughput TCR beta sequencing. Using immunosequencing, the study profiled T cell repertoires from some 670 subjects and related those repertoires to cytomegalovirus serostatus. The later analysis used no new phenotypic data to find candidate immune exposures, relying instead on TCR beta sequences and their occurrence across donors. Donor age, sex, ethnicity and CMV serostatus were compiled alongside the repertoire data. A later genetic analysis took genome-wide SNP genotypes for about 65% of the 666 donors and used that subset as a discovery cohort. HLA typing covered class I and class II loci at four-digit resolution. Because of strong linkage in the cohort, a handful of DR-DQ haplotypes were treated as single units for association and clustering. Among some 410 genotyped donors of the cohort, an average of approximately 240,000 unique TCR beta nucleotide sequences were sequenced per donor, around a sixth of them non-productive. High-throughput TCR immunosequencing, statistical association of individual TCRs with disease status, and machine learning were combined to predict cytomegalovirus infection status. To study patterns of TCR occurrence, a later analysis re-analyzed previously published TCR beta repertoires from hundreds of donors and added high-resolution HLA genotyping. An early release covering roughly 580 HLA-typed donors comprised about 290 gigabases of sequencing data and around 86 million unique TCR sequences. The number of donors typed differed by locus, with 629-630 for A, B, C, DRB1 and DQB1, 522 for DQA1, over 600 for DPA1, and some 450 for DPB1. The study at large found these results: In this cohort, only TCR beta chains were sequenced, and detectable features were limited by the absence of alpha or paired-chain data. Specific HLA alleles were associated with 18,000 or so TCR beta sequences at a false discovery rate of 0.05 in a later analysis. Most TCR sequences were seen in very few donors, while some public TCRs were found in many individuals. In a later analysis, TCR association rates were found to vary across HLA loci, with the most associated TCRs seen for DRB1 alleles and the fewest for HLA-C alleles. The sequencing pipeline was judged likely to have produced a cluster of highly shared sequence variants as a technical artifact. The study gave a list of 150 to 200 TCR beta chains associated with cytomegalovirus. Broadly in line with IMGT annotations, most TCR beta V segments showed up in productive rearrangements about 90% or about 30% of the time in an earlier analysis of around 600 of the donors. Compared with the approximately 670-donor mean, donors in an Asian-associated ancestry cluster had fewer N-insertions in productive TCRs, according to a later genetic analysis. A further reported finding was that TCR beta sequences accurately predicted the HLA-A and HLA-B alleles for most subjects in the first cohort. A later genetic analysis associated a missense DCLRE1C variant with V-gene and J-gene trimming of TCR beta chains, and an independent cohort replicated the association. In a later analysis, HLA-associated TCR beta chains showed more clonal expansion and lower generation probabilities than non-associated chains that were equally common. Because some donors lacked HLA typing at each locus, the association tests relied only on the typed subset. Most CMV-associated TCR beta chains appeared to be HLA-restricted in a later analysis, and the HLA associations seemed to be driven largely by CMV exposure. According to a later analysis, parvovirus B19, influenza, CMV and Epstein-Barr virus appeared linked to several top co-occurrence clusters. Linkage disequilibrium might explain the correlated functional status among segregating V segments, but an unknown experimental factor could not be ruled out. The 87-base-pair reads could not distinguish some IMGT-functional V segments, including TRBV6-2 and TRBV6-3, so those segments were excluded. According to the authors, the approach could potentially be generalized to other disease states and immunological phenotypes. When HLA alleles, especially DR and DQ, strongly co-occurred, TCR associations were difficult to assign to individual alleles. A few of the identified cytomegalovirus-associated TCR beta chains were confirmed in vitro to be specific for cytomegalovirus antigens. Because counts were too low, 15 to 20 rarely observed V segments, including chromosome 9 orphons, were left out of the earlier analysis of several hundred of the donors. Roughly uniform sequencing depth across donors was assumed in presence/absence analyses, although this assumption may not hold. The only immune exposure information available for the cohort was CMV serostatus. The classifier was reported to diagnose cytomegalovirus status with high specificity and sensitivity in both the original cohort and the validation cohort.

To note about this clone: Its antigen target is currently unknown. No much larger clone is present one base from it, and per-base qualities are unavailable.

The CDR3 sequence holds 18 residues, the cysteine and phenylalanine included. The DNA shown is the 54-base CDR3, in frame from base 1. CDR1 and CDR2 are read off the germline V gene as MRHNA and SNTAGT. Trimming removed 10 bases from V and 0 bases from J, leaving 25 bases between the germline ends. The cohort comprised approximately 700 healthy bone marrow donors. At the time of sampling, all cohort members were nominally healthy, though unrecorded immune exposures were likely present. The donor was CMV seronegative and was included in the group of a few hundred seronegative cohort members. Every donor gave a peripheral blood sample, and the peripheral blood mononuclear cells from that sample were used for TCR beta sequencing. The Qiagen DNeasy Blood Extraction Kit was used to extract genomic DNA from the blood cell samples. The library was obtained by the immunoSEQ multiplex PCR assay. The multiplex PCR relied on a mix of 60 forward primers for TCR Vbeta segments and 13 reverse primers for TCR Jbeta segments. The CDR3 region of rearranged TCR beta genes was amplified from genomic DNA with a multiplex PCR assay. The amplified TCR beta libraries were sequenced on the Illumina HiSeq System as 87-base-pair reads. The study's own analysis went as follows. A later analysis tallied 80 million to 95 million unique TCR beta chains across the 666 repertoires, and some 10 million of those chains were shared by two or more donors. A nearest-neighbor algorithm error-corrected the raw reads and collapsed the reads into unique sequences, merging closely related sequences to remove PCR and sequencing errors. CDR3 sequences were aligned to IMGT reference sequences to assign V, D and J gene segments. For a sequence to be retained, a match of at least six nucleotides was required to both a V gene segment and a J gene segment. A rearrangement was called productive if the CDR3 had no stop codons and remained in frame with V and J, and every other rearrangement was called non-productive. CDR3 was defined by IMGT convention, running from the second conserved V-encoded cysteine to the conserved J-encoded phenylalanine. Sequences without an unambiguous match to a single V gene segment were excluded from the earlier analysis of almost 600 of the donors. In an earlier analysis of around 590 of the donors, a V segment was called functional when productive rearrangements were above 56.7%, and segregating when the standard deviation between donors exceeded 5%. A statistical classification framework was built to diagnose cytomegalovirus status from the catalog of TCR beta chain sequences. V and J gene assignment, in a later analysis, came from comparing TCR nucleotide sequences with IMGT/GENE-DB human TR gene sequences. The TCRdist pipeline was used in a later analysis to assign CDR3 sequences and most-parsimonious VDJ recombination scenarios. In a later analysis, each TCR beta chain was defined by its CDR3 amino acid sequence together with its V-gene family, and reads lacking a unique V-gene family were excluded. In a later analysis, around 600 highly shared, low-generation-probability nucleotide sequences were removed to address suspected cross-contamination and a sequencing artifact. A later analysis calculated a clonal expansion index for each public chain from normalized within-repertoire ranks of inferred template counts. Generation probabilities in a later analysis came from a VDJ recombination model fitted to out-of-frame rearrangements, and those results were checked against IGoR. In a later analysis, TCR-TCR, TCR-HLA and TCR-CMV co-occurrence was scored with hypergeometric tests, and a repertoire-size bias correction was applied to TCR pairs. In a later analysis, false discovery rates were estimated by permuting HLA or CMV assignments 20 times. In a later analysis, co-occurring TCRs were grouped using DBSCAN, and TCRdist sequence similarity was added for clustering within HLA-allele-positive subsets. For co-occurrence clustering, repertoires with fewer than 30,000 or more than 120,000 public chains were excluded, along with about five repertoires with anomalous nucleotide sharing. TCRdb limited this immuneACCESS table to in-frame rearrangements with V and J called. A share of clones is missing; checked studies link under half to unresolved V genes, and the rest is unexplained. V and J calls and clone size are as listed in that table; D and trimming were resolved from the DNA. This sample is represented by roughly 250,000 clones; over 70% of them were singletons. The ten largest clonotypes hold less than 0.4% of the sample.

The sequence derives from a girl aged 2-10 years in good health and CMV-seronegative. Sample: PBMCs. The V and J genes are TRBV6-4 and TRBJ1-5; 5 matching bases give a weak D call of TRBD1. CDR3 sequence: CATMGGWGRVYSNQPQHF. The nucleotide sequence is TGTGCCACCATGGGGGGGTGGGGGAGGGTATATAGCAATCAGCCCCAGCATTTT.